The 29 T cell receptor beta chains reported below all come from one sample, sequenced in a study of HIV-infected children after antiretroviral therapy interruption (dated by TCRdb to between 2018 and 2021). Libraries were prepared through 3' RACE. The run used an Illumina MiSeq. To correct PCR amplification bias, TCR libraries were generated from RNA with a 3' RACE protocol that used unique molecular identifiers. TCRdb took the public reads, trimmed them with fastp at Q25, ran MiXCR for clone calling and kept in-frame beta chains. Entries that share a CDR3 protein sequence are merged under the most common genes and DNA. The sample data list around 50,000 distinct CDR3 sequences, and roughly 4.5% of these were observed just once. The top ten clones comprise approximately 0.7% of the sample. Per the publication, the treatment or condition label means: PENTA 11 planned treatment interruption arm or continuous ART arm.

The sequencing here drew on CD45RA+ CD4+ T cells from PBMCs, pooled from several time points, taken from a donor given antiretroviral therapy, either interrupted or continuous. This specimen's cell subset or site label, per the study, means: naive CD4+ CD45RA+ CD45RO- T cells. The receptors here all came from a pool of human donors with HIV.

This clonotype has a count of ten or more. The chain couples TRBV4-3 to TRBJ1-2; 11 bases fit TRBD1. This CDR3 is 15 amino acids long. V was pared by 1 base and J by 6 bases, with 4 bases of the junction left unmatched. Per germline, CDR1 LGHNA and CDR2 YSLEER. Here the CDR3 DNA reads TGCGCCAGCAGCCAAGGGCCGGGACAGGGGGATGGCTACACCTTC. Residues: CASSQGPGQGDGYTF.

The table lists this clonotype with many counts. V and J are TRBV10-1 and TRBJ1-1; possibly TRBD1 for D (5 bases). Germline-derived CDR1 and CDR2 are WNHNN and SYGVQD (reference sequence). Trimming shortened V by 0 bases and J by 7 bases, and 15 bases separated the two germline ends. The CDR3 consists of 15 residues. The CDR3 protein is CASSESRTPKHEAFF. CDR3 bases: TGCGCCAGCAGTGAGTCCCGGACACCGAAGCATGAAGCTTTCTTT.

The chain combines TRBV7-2 with TRBJ2-1; D is unclear. The germline CDR1 and CDR2 sequences are SGHTA and FQGNSA. Trimming removed 4 bases from V and 4 bases from J, with 11 bases in between. This CDR3 spans 14 amino acids. The CDR3 DNA follows: TGTGCCAGCAGCTCGCCCCCAGCATACAATGAGCAGTTCTTC. It translates to CASSSPPAYNEQFF.

This chain uses TRBV5-8 with TRBJ1-4, with D uncertain. Trimming took off 5 bases at V and 1 base at J, with 18 bases between the two ends. CDR3 size: 17 residues. Germline V lookup: CDR1 SGHTS, CDR2 YDEGEE. CDR3 loop: CASSLGRLALTNEKLFF. The CDR3 region has the DNA TGTGCCAGCAGTCTGGGAAGACTGGCTCTAACTAATGAAAAACTGTTTTTT.

This clonotype appeared many times. V and J are TRBV30 and TRBJ1-5, with D possibly TRBD1 on 5 matching bases. This CDR3 has 11 amino acids. From germline, CDR1 is GTSNPN and CDR2 SVGIG (reference sequence). Trimming stripped 5 bases from V and 9 bases from J, with 11 bases between. CDR3 region: CAWGTAWPQHF. CDR3 nucleotides: TGTGCCTGGGGGACGGCGTGGCCCCAGCATTTT.

This clonotype has ten or more counts. This rearrangement joins TRBV3-1 to TRBJ1-2, with unresolved D. The CDR3 runs to 13 residues. V dropped 0 bases and J dropped 8 bases, with 10 bases sitting between them. Germline lookup yields CDR1 LGHDT and CDR2 YNNKEL (reference sequence). CDR3 amino acids: CASSQDYGEGYTF. The DNA of the CDR3 is TGTGCCAGCAGCCAAGATTACGGGGAGGGCTACACCTTC. The entire variable domain, with the rest obtained from reference TRBV3-1 and TRBJ1-2, is as follows: DTAVSQTPKYLVTQMGNDKSIKCEQNLGHDTMYWYKQDSKKFLKIMFSYNNKELIINETVPNRFSPKSPDKAHLNLHINSLELGDSAVYFCASSQDYGEGYTFGSGTRLTVV.

In its sample, this clonotype was seen many times. As DNA, the CDR3 is TGCGCCAGCAGCCCTGGGACAGAAGAGACCCAGTACTTC. Amino acid sequence: CASSPGTEETQYF. The chain carries TRBV5-1 and TRBJ2-5, with 7 nucleotides matching TRBD1. This CDR3 comprises 13 residues. Losses at the gene ends were 4 bases for V and 3 bases for J; bases not matched to a gene: 3. Germline V gene sequence: CDR1 SGHRS, CDR2 YFSETQ.

This clonotype was picked up many times. The chain uses TRBV18 and TRBJ2-1; TRBD1 might be the D (5 bases). This CDR3 has 15 residues. The germline V and J ends were trimmed by 3 bases and 0 bases, with 9 bases remaining between them. The germline gives CDR1 KGHSH, CDR2 LQKENI. CDR3 in DNA: TGTGCCAGCTCACCCCTTGGGGCCTCCTACAATGAGCAGTTCTTC. The encoded protein is CASSPLGASYNEQFF.

The chain uses TRBV5-1 and TRBJ2-2; TRBD2 agrees at 12 bases. Trimming cost V 1 base and J 4 bases; bases outside gene matches: 11. CDR1 and CDR2 from the germline V gene are SGHRS and YFSETQ. CDR3 length: 19 amino acids. Here the CDR3 reads CASSLSTSGGPIVTGELFF. The CDR3 DNA reads TGCGCCAGCAGCTTGTCGACTAGCGGGGGCCCCATTGTCACCGGGGAGCTGTTTTTT.

By frequency in the sample, this clonotype is medium-sized. This chain connects TRBV29-1 to TRBJ1-3; D gene unclear. Germline lookup yields CDR1 SQVTM and CDR2 ANQGSEA. The germline V and J ends were trimmed by 5 bases and 0 bases, with 8 bases remaining between them. The CDR3 sequence is 13 residues long. Here the CDR3 reads CSVRADSGNTIYF. As DNA, the CDR3 is TGCAGCGTTCGGGCCGACTCTGGAAACACCATATATTTT.

The chain links TRBV7-2 to TRBJ2-7, with D uncertain. The CDR3 covers 14 residues. With 7 bases removed from V and 4 bases from J, the gap between germline ends came to 17 bases. Germline V lookup: CDR1 SGHTA, CDR2 FQGNSA. CDR3 residues: CASKTLPNGYEQYF. CDR3 DNA: TGTGCCAGCAAGACGCTACCAAACGGGTACGAGCAGTACTTC.

This clonotype was counted at least ten times. The V gene is TRBV5-1, the J gene TRBJ1-4; D not resolved. Germline CDR1 and CDR2: SGHRS and YFSETQ. Between the trimmed V and J ends, which lost 4 bases and 5 bases, there was a span of 15 bases. This CDR3 has 15 amino acids. This CDR3 reads CASSQQSSPNEKLFF. As DNA, the CDR3 is TGCGCCAGCAGCCAACAGTCTTCTCCAAATGAAAAACTGTTTTTT. Full variable domain (remainder filled in from reference TRBV5-1 and TRBJ1-4): KAGVTQTPRYLIKTRGQQVTLSCSPISGHRSVSWYQQTPGQGLQFLFEYFSETQRNKGNFPGRFSGRQFSNSRSEMNVSTLELGDSALYLCASSQQSSPNEKLFFGSGTQLSVL.

This clonotype was counted at least ten times. This chain connects TRBV12-3 or TRBV12-4 to TRBJ2-7; TRBD1 or TRBD2 may be the D gene (6 bases each). This CDR3 region has 15 residues. The V and J ends lost 3 bases and 3 bases respectively, with 15 bases between them. For the CDR3, the DNA is TGTGCCAGCAGTTTGGCCAGGGGACTTTTCTACGAGCAGTACTTC. It specifies CASSLARGLFYEQYF.

This clonotype was counted many times. The final CDR3 position lacks the conserved phenylalanine or tryptophan, pointing to a likely read error. The CDR3 loop is CASSLLGGAYEQYL. The CDR3 bases are TGTGCCAGCAGCCTCCTAGGGGGGGCCTACGAGCAGTACTTA. This sequence joins TRBV16 and TRBJ2-7, with D tentatively TRBD2 (7 bases). Per the germline V gene, CDR1 is KGHSY and CDR2 is FQNENV. The CDR3 runs to 14 residues. V gave up 4 bases and J gave up 2 bases, with 12 bases separating them.

This clonotype was seen repeatedly, ten times or more. CDR3 nucleotides: TGCGCCAGCAGCTTGGAAGGGGGAGCAGATACGCAGTATTTT. It specifies CASSLEGGADTQYF. This sequence joins TRBV5-1 and TRBJ2-3; TRBD1 might be the D (6 bases). CDR1 is SGHRS and CDR2 is YFSETQ in the germline V gene. The V end was cut by 0 bases, the J end by 4 bases, with 9 bases between. The CDR3 is made up of 14 amino acids.

In this sample, this clonotype turned up many times. The rearrangement links TRBV28 to TRBJ1-4; D unclear. Germline CDR1 reads MDHEN; CDR2 reads SYDVKM. The CDR3 has 14 amino acids. V was shortened by 6 bases and J by 4 bases, with 12 bases between the two germline ends. The CDR3 bases are TGTGCCAGCAGCCGTACTTCTTTTAATGAAAAACTGTTTTTT. Translated: CASSRTSFNEKLFF.

This clonotype was recorded many times. The CDR3 sequence is CASSTSGGTDIQYF. The CDR3 DNA reads as TGTGCCAGCAGTACCAGCGGGGGAACGGACATTCAGTACTTC. V is TRBV6-1 and J is TRBJ2-4, with TRBD2 matching 8 bases. The CDR3 has 14 amino acids. V was pared by 5 bases and J by 8 bases, with 8 bases of the junction left unmatched. Germline V lookup: CDR1 MNHNS, CDR2 SASEGT.

This clonotype is classed as medium-sized (0.01 to 0.1%). The chain employs TRBV4-1 and TRBJ1-5, with D unclear. This CDR3 spans 15 amino acids. Germline assignment: CDR1 MGHRA and CDR2 YSYEKL. The germline V and J ends were trimmed by 3 bases and 6 bases, with 15 bases remaining between them. This CDR3 is CASSQEGGSIQPQHF. In DNA form, the CDR3 reads TGCGCCAGCAGCCAGGAGGGAGGGAGTATTCAGCCCCAGCATTTT.

In its sample, this clonotype ranks as medium-sized (0.01 to 0.1%). The chain uses TRBV12-3 or TRBV12-4 and TRBJ1-5, with no clear D. CDR3 length equals 13 residues. Trimming left V 1 base short and J 1 base short, with 2 bases between. The CDR3 sequence: CASSLDSNQPQHF. The CDR3 DNA sequence: TGTGCCAGCAGTTTAGACAGCAATCAGCCCCAGCATTTT.

This clonotype has at least ten counts. The chain is built from TRBV9 and TRBJ2-1, with 8 bases that match TRBD1. The CDR3 has 15 residues. Germline-derived CDR1 and CDR2 are SGDLS and YYNGEE. The V gene end was trimmed by 4 bases and the J gene end by 6 bases; junction bases not matched to a gene: 9. CDR3 DNA: TGTGCCAGCAGCCCCCGGACAGGGTCAAGCAATGAGCAGTTCTTC. Its translation is CASSPRTGSSNEQFF. Together with reference TRBV9 and TRBJ2-1, the CDR3 gives the full variable domain: DSGVTQTPKHLITATGQRVTLRCSPRSGDLSVYWYQQSLDQGLQFLIQYYNGEERAKGNILERFSAQQFPDLHSELNLSSLELGDSALYFCASSPRTGSSNEQFFGPGTRLTVL.

This sequence joins TRBV11-2 and TRBJ1-6, with 8 nucleotides matching TRBD1. V lost 0 bases to trimming and J lost 8 bases; unmatched junction nucleotides: 3. This CDR3 is 15 amino acids long. Germline CDR1 and CDR2: SGHAT and FQNNGV. The CDR3 loop is CASSLDQGAYSPLHF. The CDR3 DNA reads TGTGCCAGCAGCTTAGATCAGGGGGCGTATTCACCCCTCCACTTT.

There are many counts of this clonotype. The rearrangement joins TRBV30 to TRBJ2-1; D gene unclear. Germline CDR1 is GTSNPN and CDR2 is SVGIG (reference sequence). This CDR3 spans 12 amino acids. V was cut by 1 base and J by 5 bases, with 6 bases left in between. CDR3 loop: CAWSATNNEQFF. In DNA, the CDR3 is TGTGCCTGGAGTGCCACGAACAATGAGCAGTTCTTC.

The sample holds many counts of this clonotype. The chain uses TRBV5-8 and TRBJ1-1; 7 bases are shared with TRBD1. Germline V gene sequence: CDR1 SGHTS, CDR2 YDEGEE. The CDR3 contains 15 residues. J gave up 1 base and V 4 bases, and 7 bases lay outside the gene matches. CDR3 sequence (DNA): TGTGCCAGCAGCATCGACAGGGAGAGGAACACTGAAGCTTTCTTT. Translating it yields CASSIDRERNTEAFF.

V and J are TRBV5-1 and TRBJ2-7; D perhaps matches TRBD1 (6 bases). The CDR3 contains 14 residues. The V and J ends lost 4 bases and 6 bases respectively, with 17 bases between them. Germline lookup yields CDR1 SGHRS and CDR2 YFSETQ. The CDR3 protein is CASSPTRGTIEQYF. The CDR3 nucleotides are TGCGCCAGCAGCCCGACGCGAGGGACAATCGAGCAGTACTTC.

This clonotype has ten or more counts. The V gene is TRBV15, the J gene TRBJ1-4; D gene unclear. The CDR3 runs 14 residues. CDR1 is LNHNV and CDR2 is YYDKDF in the germline V gene (reference sequence). V gave up 0 bases and J gave up 7 bases, with 9 bases separating them. This chain's CDR3 is CATSREIDSEKLFF. Written as DNA, the CDR3 is TGTGCCACCAGCAGAGAGATAGATTCTGAAAAACTGTTTTTT.

The table lists this clonotype with many counts. CDR3 loop: CASSFHGQGRGTNYGYTF. The CDR3 coding sequence is TGTGCCAGCAGTTTCCATGGACAGGGGCGCGGGACTAACTATGGCTACACCTTC. This chain links TRBV28 with TRBJ1-2; 9 nucleotides agree with TRBD1. Per the germline V gene, CDR1 is MDHEN and CDR2 is SYDVKM. The CDR3 totals 18 residues. The V gene end was trimmed by 3 bases and the J gene end by 0 bases; junction bases not matched to a gene: 11.

This clonotype appeared a few times. Written as DNA, the CDR3 is TGTGCCAGCAGTCCCCTGGATGGCCTCTATGGCTACACCTTC. This codes for CASSPLDGLYGYTF. This chain joins TRBV27 and TRBJ1-2; D remains unclear. The CDR3 consists of 14 residues. Germline V gene lookup returns CDR1 MNHEY and CDR2 SMNVEV (reference sequence). Trimming left V 5 bases short and J 4 bases short, with 14 bases between.

In DNA, the CDR3 is TGTGCCAGCAGCCAAGTCAACAGGGAGGGCACTGAAGCTTTCTTT. This codes for CASSQVNREGTEAFF. The rearrangement links TRBV3-1 to TRBJ1-1, with a possible D match to TRBD1 (6 bases). The CDR3 length is 15 residues. Germline V lookup: CDR1 LGHDT, CDR2 YNNKEL (reference sequence). Trimming shortened V by 1 base and J by 4 bases, and 13 bases separated the two germline ends.

This clonotype is medium-sized in the sample. V is TRBV6-6 and J is TRBJ2-1; D may match TRBD1 or TRBD2 (5 bases each). The germline V gene has CDR1 MNHNY and CDR2 SVGAGI (reference sequence). V lost 4 bases and J 9 bases, leaving 13 bases between the germline ends. This CDR3 is 13 amino acids long. The CDR3 protein is CASSSGRYAEQFF. The CDR3, as DNA: TGTGCCAGCAGTTCGGGACGGTATGCTGAGCAGTTCTTC.